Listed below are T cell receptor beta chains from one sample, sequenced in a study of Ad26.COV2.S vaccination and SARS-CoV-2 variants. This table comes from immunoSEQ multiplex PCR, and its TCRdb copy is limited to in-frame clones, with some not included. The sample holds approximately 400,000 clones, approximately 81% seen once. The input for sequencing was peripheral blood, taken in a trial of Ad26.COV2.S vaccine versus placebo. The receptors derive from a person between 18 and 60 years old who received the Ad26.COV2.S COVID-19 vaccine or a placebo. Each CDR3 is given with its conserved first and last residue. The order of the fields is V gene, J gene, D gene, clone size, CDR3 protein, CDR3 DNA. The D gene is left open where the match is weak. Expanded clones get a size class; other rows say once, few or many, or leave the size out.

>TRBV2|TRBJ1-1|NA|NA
CASLQRDTEAFF
TGTGCCAGCCTCCAACGGGACACTGAAGCTTTCTTT
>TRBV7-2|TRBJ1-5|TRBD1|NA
CASSSDRVQPQHF
TGTGCCAGCAGCTCAGACAGGGTTCAGCCCCAGCATTTT
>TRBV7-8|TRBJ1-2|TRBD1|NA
CASSFPQQGPPSF
TGTGCCAGCAGCTTCCCGCAACAGGGGCCCCCCTCCTTC
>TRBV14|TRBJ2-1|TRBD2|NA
CASSQIAGRYNEQFF
TGTGCCAGCAGCCAAATAGCGGGGCGCTACAATGAGCAGTTCTTC
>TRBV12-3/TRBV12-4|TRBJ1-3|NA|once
CASSLLAGNTIYF
TGTGCCAGCAGTTTACTCGCGGGGAACACCATATATTTT
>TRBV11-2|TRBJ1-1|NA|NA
CASSPVNTEAFF
TGTGCCAGCAGCCCCGTTAACACTGAAGCTTTCTTT
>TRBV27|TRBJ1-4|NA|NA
CASSLEGANEKLFF
TGTGCCAGCAGTTTAGAGGGAGCAAATGAAAAACTGTTTTTT
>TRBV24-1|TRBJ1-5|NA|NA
CATSVKSRVGNQPQHF
TGTGCCACCAGTGTCAAGAGCAGGGTGGGCAATCAGCCCCAGCATTTT
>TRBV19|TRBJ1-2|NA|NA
CASSFLDLYGYTF
TGTGCCAGTAGTTTCCTGGACCTCTATGGCTACACCTTC
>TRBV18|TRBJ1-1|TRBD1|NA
CASSPIGTGGPTEAFF
TGTGCCAGCTCACCAATTGGGACAGGGGGACCCACTGAAGCTTTCTTT
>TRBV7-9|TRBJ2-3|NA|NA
CASSLWGGRGTDTQYF
TGTGCCAGCAGCCTTTGGGGGGGGCGAGGCACAGATACGCAGTATTTT